The clone carrying this T cell receptor beta chain was detected once. Antigen: not known. This record comes from a study of CD4 T cells in relation to SARS-CoV-2 and coronaviruses. As for the study in general: ViraFEST: approximately 10-day antigen culture of PBMCs, then TCR beta CDR3 sequencing. Crossreactive spike epitopes shared across donors were mapped to their HLA restriction. Regarding the study as a whole: Crossreactivity was assessed only for spike protein, not other viral proteins.

The unexposed donors gave CD4+ T cells in about 2010-2018, prior to COVID-19. CD4+ T cells were isolated from the cells after around 11 days of culture. Testing used SARS-CoV-2 S/N and four cold-coronavirus spikes on unexposed-donor CD4+ T cells, cells permitting. TCRdb's copy holds only in-frame clones and misses some; the assay was immunoSEQ multiplex PCR. Of just under 20,000 clones in the sample, roughly 73% were seen once. Losses at the gene ends were 0 bases for V and 2 bases for J; bases not matched to a gene: 2. CDR1 and CDR2 from the germline V gene are SGHRS and YFSETQ. The CDR3 spans 15 residues.

The clonotype was recovered from a human donor in good health. The chain joins TRBV5-1 to TRBJ1-2; 9 bases align to TRBD1. The sequenced sample consisted of CD4+ T cells from PBMCs, cultured in vitro. The CDR3 DNA reads TGCGCCAGCAGCTTGGGCACAGGGGGCAACTATGGCTACACCTTC. This encodes CASSLGTGGNYGYTF.